Relative to its sample, the clone carrying this T cell receptor (beta chain) is medium-sized. Its antigen remains unidentified. Time point specified: persistent/refractory GD, antithyroid drugs over 5 years with positive TRAb. The TCR library was prepared using RNA isolated from PBMCs. A volume of approximately 9 milliliters of peripheral blood was collected in EDTA tubes. This specimen belongs to a study of regulatory T cells in long-lasting Graves disease. General observations from the study: Persistent disease favored TRBV28, TRBJ1-2 and TRBJ2-5.

With 6 bases removed from V and 2 bases from J, the gap between germline ends came to 10 bases. CDR1 is MNHEY, CDR2 SMNVEV, per germline (reference sequence). CDR3 size: 13 residues. Arm-PCR of CDR3 regions and iRepertoire HTBI primers were the basis on which TCR beta libraries were built. TCRdb called the multiplex PCR reads again in MiXCR, with one record for every CDR3 protein. The table shows roughly 400,000 distinct CDR3 sequences, with around 20% occurring only once. The receptor's source is a female donor with Graves disease. The sample in question was peripheral blood mononuclear cells (PBMCs), obtained when the disease was refractory, from a patient treated with antithyroid drugs. The chain uses TRBV27 and TRBJ1-2; D is unclear. CDR3 sequence (DNA): TGTGCCAGCAGCTCCGGCAGCAACTATGGCTACACCTTC. This sequence encodes CASSSGSNYGYTF.